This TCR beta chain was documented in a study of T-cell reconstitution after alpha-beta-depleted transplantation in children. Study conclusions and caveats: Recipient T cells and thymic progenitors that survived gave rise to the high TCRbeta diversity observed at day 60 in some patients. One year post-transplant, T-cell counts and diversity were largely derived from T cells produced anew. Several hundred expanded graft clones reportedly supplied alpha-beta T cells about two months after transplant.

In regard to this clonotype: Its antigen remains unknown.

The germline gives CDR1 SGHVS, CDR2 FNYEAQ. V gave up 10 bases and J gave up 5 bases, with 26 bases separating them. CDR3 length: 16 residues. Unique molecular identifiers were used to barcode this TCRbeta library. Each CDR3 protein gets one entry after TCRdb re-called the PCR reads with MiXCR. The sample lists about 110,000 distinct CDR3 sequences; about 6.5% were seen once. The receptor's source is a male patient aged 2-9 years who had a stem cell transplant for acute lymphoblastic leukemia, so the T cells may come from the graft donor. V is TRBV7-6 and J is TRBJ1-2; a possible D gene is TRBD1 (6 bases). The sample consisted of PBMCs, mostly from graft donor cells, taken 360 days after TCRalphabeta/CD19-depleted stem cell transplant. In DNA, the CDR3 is TGTGCCACCCTCCCTGGGGGGGCAGGATCCCTGTATGGCTACACCTTC. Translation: CATLPGGAGSLYGYTF.